Described below is a single T cell receptor beta chain sequence and its context. Only one count was recorded for this clone. Its target antigen remains unknown. There are no base qualities to consult, and no much larger clone falls within one base. The immunoSEQ Assay, a bias-controlled multiplex PCR, was used to amplify TCRbeta CDR3 regions from genomic DNA. The paper's processing steps were these. Within the assay, amplification of reference gene primers was used to estimate how many nucleated cells each sample contained. To quantify the absolute abundance of each unique TCRbeta CDR3 rearrangement, sequence reads were collapsed and filtered. Productive Simpson clonality was computed per sample as the square root of Simpson's diversity index over productive rearrangements. TCRdb holds this immuneACCESS table with in-frame rearrangements only. Some clones are missing; in checked studies, unresolved V genes explain under half, and the rest has no known cause. Clonal size and the V and J genes are those of that table, whereas D and trimming came from the DNA. The sample contains 85,000 to 130,000 clones, roughly four fifths of them found a single time. Of the sample, about 5% falls within the top ten clones.

This specimen comes from a study of blood T cell repertoires in COVID-19 (dated by TCRdb to the early 2020s). A note on the overall study: Samples covering the acute and convalescent phases of COVID-19 were provided by collaborators in the United States, Italy and Spain. The prospective study material was composed of cDNA or gDNA derived from T cells, B-cell-depleted T cells, or PBMCs. The dataset comprised deeply sampled blood TCRbeta repertoires from subjects exposed to, actively infected with, or recovered from COVID-19. The repertoires were released in a freely available public database intended as a resource for research on the immune response to SARS-CoV-2. Samples came from the ongoing ImmuneRACE study (first 160 participants) plus 1,254 subjects from 6 global collaborators. The sample metadata nearly always contained a de-identified subject ID, COVID-19 status, age in years and sex. Where available, HLA class I and class II types were obtained from metadata supplied by the sample provider rather than from assay-based typing. Overall study results and their limits: The quantity of clinical and demographic metadata differed by source and by participant and was supplied without curation.

Whole blood was collected in K2EDTA tubes by collaborating institutions according to the institutions' own protocols. For TCRbeta analysis, collaborators shipped samples as frozen whole blood, isolated PBMCs, or DNA extracted from either of those sample types. From the cysteine through the phenylalanine, the CDR3 covers 15 amino acids. Just CDR3 DNA is preserved here, 45 bases in frame from base 1. For CDR1 and CDR2, the germline V gene lists SGHRS and YFSETQ. V loses 5 bases at its end and J loses 1 base; junction bases beyond the gene matches: 5. Material for sequencing was peripheral blood. This clonotype originated in a man in his fifties or sixties with acute or convalescent COVID-19. The sequence joins TRBV5-1 to TRBJ2-2; 7 nucleotides in the junction match TRBD1. The nucleotide sequence reads as follows: TGCGCCAGCAGGTCCGGGACAGAGAACACCGGGGAGCTGTTTTTT. Translated, this gives CASRSGTENTGELFF.